The 21 T cell receptor beta chains listed next were all sequenced from one sample in a study of glioma-infiltrating T cells after dendritic cell vaccination. The data were produced by immunoSEQ multiplex PCR, yet TCRdb's version contains in-frame clones alone and is incomplete. The profile covers roughly 90,000 clones, with 65% to 90% appearing a single time and around 14% taken by the ten largest. The input for sequencing was blood, taken before dendritic cell vaccination. The receptors here all came from a human donor with glioblastoma.

This chain connects TRBV30 to TRBJ2-7; D is possibly TRBD2 (5 bases). Germline V gives CDR1 GTSNPN, CDR2 SVGIG (reference sequence). V was cut by 0 bases and J by 0 bases, with 15 bases left in between. CDR3 length equals 16 residues. CDR3 residues: CAWSVRVGLFSYEQYF. CDR3 coding DNA: TGTGCCTGGAGTGTACGGGTAGGACTCTTCTCCTACGAGCAGTACTTC.

The chain links TRBV28 to TRBJ2-1; TRBD2 agrees at 9 bases. This CDR3 comprises 16 residues. The V and J ends lost 3 bases and 4 bases, in that order; junction bases with no gene match: 7. Germline CDR1 and CDR2: MDHEN and SYDVKM. The CDR3 region has the DNA TGTGCCAGCAGTTTTAGGCGGGAGGGGATGTACAATGAGCAGTTCTTC. Protein sequence: CASSFRREGMYNEQFF.

The rearrangement uses TRBV4-1 and TRBJ1-1; D is unresolved. Trimming cost V 2 bases and J 1 base, with 8 bases left between them. The CDR3 covers 14 residues. Germline assignment: CDR1 MGHRA and CDR2 YSYEKL. CDR3 nucleotides: TGCGCCAGCAGCCAAATGCCACAGAACACTGAAGCTTTCTTT. Protein sequence: CASSQMPQNTEAFF.

This clone was counted only a few times. V is TRBV7-9 and J is TRBJ1-1; D is unclear. This CDR3 contains 13 residues. CDR1 is SEHNR, CDR2 FQNEAQ, per germline (reference sequence). Trimming pared 5 bases from V and 5 bases from J, leaving 12 bases between. CDR3 nucleotides: TGTGCCAGCAGCCCCTCCCCAGCGACTGAAGCTTTCTTT. Its translation is CASSPSPATEAFF.

This clone was counted a single time. This rearrangement joins TRBV19 to TRBJ1-1, with 7 bases matching TRBD1. Germline CDR1 is LNHDA and CDR2 is SQIVND (reference sequence). CDR3 length: 16 amino acids. Trimming removed 4 bases from V and 2 bases from J; junction bases left unmatched: 10. This CDR3 is CASSTIGQVPNTEAFF. The CDR3, as DNA: TGTGCCAGTAGTACCATAGGACAGGTTCCAAACACTGAAGCTTTCTTT.

The genes are TRBV2 and TRBJ1-5; D uncertain. The CDR3 sequence is 14 residues long. CDR1 is SNHLY and CDR2 is FYNNEI in the germline V gene. Trimming stripped 8 bases from V and 5 bases from J, with 16 bases between. The CDR3, as DNA: TGTGCCAGCTCCAGTCGCCAGGCATATCAGCCCCAGCATTTT. Translation gives CASSSRQAYQPQHF.

V usage is TRBV6-5 and J usage is TRBJ2-2; D remains unclear. This CDR3 region has 12 residues. The germline V gene encodes CDR1 MNHEY and CDR2 SVGAGI. Trimming removed 7 bases from V and 11 bases from J, with 14 bases in between. This CDR3 reads CASTLIGGELFF. The CDR3 DNA follows: TGTGCCAGCACCCTGATAGGCGGTGAGCTGTTTTTT.

The table lists this clone with a few counts. The chain carries TRBV9 and TRBJ2-2; D perhaps matches TRBD2 (6 bases). CDR1 SGDLS and CDR2 YYNGEE come from the germline V gene. The ends were cut back, 3 bases at V and 0 bases at J, with 21 bases in the middle. This CDR3 has 19 amino acids. The CDR3: CASSAPAGLKIANTGELFF. CDR3 coding DNA: TGTGCCAGCAGCGCCCCGGCGGGACTCAAGATCGCGAACACCGGGGAGCTGTTTTTT.

The genes are TRBV7-8 and TRBJ2-5, with D unresolved. The CDR3 contains 12 residues. The V and J ends lost 5 bases and 4 bases respectively, with 8 bases between them. Germline loops: CDR1 SGHVS, CDR2 FQNEAQ. The CDR3 DNA reads TGTGCCAGCAGCCCGTCAGGAGAGACCCAGTACTTC. Encoded protein: CASSPSGETQYF.

V gene TRBV5-8 combines with J gene TRBJ2-7; TRBD1 aligns across 11 bases. The V gene end was trimmed by 3 bases and the J gene end by 6 bases; junction bases not matched to a gene: 2. The germline V gene has CDR1 SGHTS and CDR2 YDEGEE. This CDR3 is built from 13 residues. Here the CDR3 reads CASSWTGGGEQYF. CDR3 bases: TGTGCCAGCAGCTGGACAGGGGGCGGCGAGCAGTACTTC.

J is TRBJ2-2 and V is TRBV27; 13 nucleotides align to TRBD2. CDR3 length equals 17 residues. CDR1 and CDR2 (germline): MNHEY, SMNVEV (reference sequence). After removal of 7 bases from V and 5 bases from J, the junction contained 10 bases not matched to a gene. In nucleotides, the CDR3 is TGTGCCAGCACGCTACTTGGACTAGCGGGAGAAACCGGGGAGCTGTTTTTT. Protein product: CASTLLGLAGETGELFF.

This clone was seen only a few times. The rearrangement links TRBV4-3 to TRBJ2-7; D is perhaps TRBD1 (5 bases). CDR3 length: 15 amino acids. Per the germline V gene, CDR1 is LGHNA and CDR2 is YSLEER. V dropped 0 bases and J dropped 3 bases, with 12 bases sitting between them. The DNA for the CDR3 is TGCGCCAGCAGCCAAGATCTTACAGGAAACTACGAGCAGTACTTC. Translation: CASSQDLTGNYEQYF.

The chain is built from TRBV2 and TRBJ2-7; possibly TRBD1 for D (5 bases). The CDR3 spans 17 residues. V lost 6 bases, J lost 0 bases, and 21 bases lay in between. CDR1 and CDR2 (germline): SNHLY, FYNNEI. DNA for the CDR3: TGTGCCAGCAGCGACCAGGCTCAGGGCCCCAACTCCTACGAGCAGTACTTC. The encoded protein is CASSDQAQGPNSYEQYF. The whole variable domain, remainder taken from reference TRBV2 and TRBJ2-7, is EPEVTQTPSHQVTQMGQEVILRCVPISNHLYFYWYRQILGQKVEFLVSFYNNEISEKSEIFDDQFSVERPDGSNFTLKIRSTKLEDSAMYFCASSDQAQGPNSYEQYFGPGTRLTVT.

The chain recombines TRBV5-6 with TRBJ1-2, with no clear D. Looked up from germline, CDR1 is SGHDT and CDR2 is YYEEEE. Trimming stripped 1 base from V and 0 bases from J, with 13 bases between. The CDR3 runs to 16 residues. The CDR3 spells CASSLSKRVANYGYTF. The CDR3 DNA sequence: TGTGCCAGCAGCTTGTCTAAACGGGTAGCTAACTATGGCTACACCTTC.

The rearrangement uses TRBV28 and TRBJ1-1; maybe TRBD1 (5 bases). Germline loops: CDR1 MDHEN, CDR2 SYDVKM. The CDR3 extends over 16 amino acids. V gave up 6 bases and J gave up 1 base, with 18 bases separating them. CDR3 nucleotide sequence: TGTGCCAGCAGACCAGCCTGGGGGGAGGGGAACACTGAAGCTTTCTTT. This translates into CASRPAWGEGNTEAFF.

The gene calls are TRBV19 and TRBJ1-2; a possible D gene is TRBD1 (6 bases). The CDR3 has 14 residues. Trimming stripped 6 bases from V and 4 bases from J, with 15 bases between. CDR1 and CDR2 from the germline V gene are LNHDA and SQIVND (reference sequence). As DNA, the CDR3 is TGTGCCAGTAGCCCCAGGGGATCGAGCTATGGCTACACCTTC. It yields the protein CASSPRGSSYGYTF. Filled out from reference TRBV19 and TRBJ1-2, the complete variable domain reads DGGITQSPKYLFRKEGQNVTLSCEQNLNHDAMYWYRQDPGQGLRLIYYSQIVNDFQKGDIAEGYSVSREKKESFPLTVTSAQKNPTAFYLCASSPRGSSYGYTFGSGTRLTVV.

The V call is TRBV10-2, the J call TRBJ2-7, with a weak D call TRBD2 (6 bases). V lost 4 bases to trimming and J lost 6 bases, with 19 bases between them. The V gene's germline CDR1 is WSHSY and CDR2 SAAADI. This CDR3 is 15 amino acids long. The CDR3 nucleotides read TGCGCCAGCAGTGGGGAGGAGAATCGATGGGCCGAGCAGTACTTC. Its protein is CASSGEENRWAEQYF.

This clone was seen a handful of times. The V and J genes are TRBV11-3 and TRBJ2-7, with D maybe TRBD2 (5 bases). This CDR3 comprises 12 residues. V gave up 4 bases and J gave up 6 bases, with 10 bases separating them. Germline loops: CDR1 SGHNT, CDR2 YENEEA. The DNA of the CDR3 is TGTGCCAGCAGCTGGCGGGCAGCCGAGCAGTACTTC. This encodes CASSWRAAEQYF.

This chain joins TRBV7-9 and TRBJ2-3; tentative D call: TRBD1 (6 bases). The CDR3 contains 15 residues. Germline V lookup: CDR1 SEHNR, CDR2 FQNEAQ (reference sequence). Trimming stripped 4 bases from V and 2 bases from J, with 13 bases between. The CDR3: CASSSYTGITDTQYF. CDR3 DNA sequence: TGTGCCAGCAGCTCATATACAGGGATCACAGATACGCAGTATTTT. The complete variable domain, with remaining parts taken from reference TRBV7-9 and TRBJ2-3, reads DTGVSQNPRHKITKRGQNVTFRCDPISEHNRLYWYRQTLGQGPEFLTYFQNEAQLEKSRLLSDRFSAERPKGSFSTLEIQRTEQGDSAMYLCASSSYTGITDTQYFGPGTRLTVL.

V is TRBV15 and J is TRBJ1-6; 7 positions agree with TRBD1. After removal of 6 bases from V and 10 bases from J, the junction contained 9 bases not matched to a gene. The germline V gene has CDR1 LNHNV and CDR2 YYDKDF (reference sequence). This CDR3 region has 14 residues. CDR3 sequence: CATRGDRDSSPLHF. The CDR3 bases are TGTGCCACCAGGGGCGACAGGGACTCCTCACCCCTCCACTTT.

The rearrangement links TRBV29-1 to TRBJ1-1; D possibly corresponds to TRBD1 (6 bases). This CDR3 comprises 18 residues. CDR1 SQVTM and CDR2 ANQGSEA come from the germline V gene. V was clipped by 6 bases and J by 1 base, with 27 bases between them. CDR3 bases: TGCAGCGTAGGGGGTACAGGACATCCGCGGGAGAAGAACACTGAAGCTTTCTTT. Translating it yields CSVGGTGHPREKNTEAFF.